The rows below give T cell receptor beta chains drawn from one sample of a study of cytomegalovirus exposure and HLA in healthy donors. The table came from immunoSEQ multiplex PCR; TCRdb's copy has only in-frame clones and leaves some out. The data contain under 200,000 clones, around 80% of them singletons. The specimen was PBMCs. All receptors come from a male donor in good health and CMV-seropositive. CDR3s include the opening cysteine and the closing phenylalanine or tryptophan. Fields, in order: clone size, D gene, V gene, J gene, CDR3 protein, CDR3 DNA. The D gene is left open where the match is weak. The size entry is marked missing in some rows and otherwise reads once, few, many or a size class.

size: NA; D: NA; V: TRBV30; J: TRBJ2-2; CDR3: CAWTTGSGELFF; DNA: TGTGCCTGGACGACAGGATCCGGGGAGCTGTTTTTT
size: NA; D: TRBD1; V: TRBV15; J: TRBJ1-5; CDR3: CATSRGGTGGNQPQHF; DNA: TGTGCCACCAGCAGAGGTGGGACAGGGGGTAATCAGCCCCAGCATTTT
size: NA; D: TRBD2; V: TRBV29-1; J: TRBJ2-1; CDR3: CSVEVGLAGVVQFF; DNA: TGCAGCGTTGAAGTGGGACTAGCGGGAGTGGTGCAGTTCTTC
size: NA; D: TRBD1; V: TRBV30; J: TRBJ1-2; CDR3: CAWSPGQLSNYGYTF; DNA: TGTGCCTGGAGTCCGGGACAGCTATCTAACTATGGCTACACCTTC
size: NA; D: NA; V: TRBV30; J: TRBJ1-3; CDR3: CAASIRGGNTIYF; DNA: TGTGCCGCGTCGATCCGAGGTGGAAACACCATATATTTT
size: once; D: TRBD1; V: TRBV6-5; J: TRBJ2-2; CDR3: CASSYDRVATGELFF; DNA: TGTGCCAGCAGCTACGACAGGGTGGCCACCGGGGAGCTGTTTTTT
size: NA; D: NA; V: TRBV7-8; J: TRBJ1-3; CDR3: CASRGTASSGNTIYF; DNA: TGTGCCAGCAGGGGTACAGCCAGCTCTGGAAACACCATATATTTT
size: NA; D: NA; V: TRBV2; J: TRBJ2-7; CDR3: CASSVGATYEQYF; DNA: TGTGCCAGCAGTGTGGGCGCAACCTACGAGCAGTACTTC
size: NA; D: NA; V: TRBV2; J: TRBJ2-1; CDR3: CASTPGSPRVEQFF; DNA: TGTGCCAGCACCCCCGGATCCCCGCGGGTTGAGCAGTTCTTC
size: NA; D: NA; V: TRBV5-1; J: TRBJ2-7; CDR3: CASSLHGSSYEQYF; DNA: TGCGCCAGCAGCTTGCACGGTAGCTCCTACGAGCAGTACTTC
size: few; D: NA; V: TRBV7-9; J: TRBJ2-7; CDR3: CASSLISGLTYEQYF; DNA: TGTGCCAGCAGCTTGATTAGCGGACTCACTTACGAGCAGTACTTC
size: NA; D: NA; V: TRBV2; J: TRBJ1-2; CDR3: CASQGRGNYGYTF; DNA: TGTGCCAGCCAGGGACGGGGGAACTATGGCTACACCTTC
size: NA; D: TRBD2; V: TRBV4-1; J: TRBJ2-2; CDR3: CASSREGAGGPGELFF; DNA: TGCGCCAGCAGCCGAGAGGGAGCGGGAGGGCCCGGGGAGCTGTTTTTT
size: NA; D: NA; V: TRBV5-1; J: TRBJ2-1; CDR3: CASSLARRGEQFF; DNA: TGCGCCAGCAGCTTGGCCCGGAGGGGTGAGCAGTTCTTC
size: NA; D: NA; V: TRBV5-1; J: TRBJ2-1; CDR3: CASRRDASRSSYNEQFF; DNA: TGCGCCAGCAGGCGGGACGCGAGCCGGAGCTCCTACAATGAGCAGTTCTTC
size: NA; D: NA; V: TRBV11-1; J: TRBJ2-1; CDR3: CASSTGAGPYNEQFF; DNA: TGTGCCAGCAGCACGGGAGCGGGCCCCTACAATGAGCAGTTCTTC
size: NA; D: TRBD1; V: TRBV11-3; J: TRBJ2-1; CDR3: CASSSRGNEQFF; DNA: TGTGCCAGCAGCTCCAGGGGGAATGAGCAGTTCTTC
size: few; D: NA; V: TRBV18; J: TRBJ1-5; CDR3: CASSGGEPQHF; DNA: TGTGCCAGCTCAGGGGGGGAGCCCCAGCATTTT
size: NA; D: TRBD1; V: TRBV7-2; J: TRBJ2-7; CDR3: CASSRDRGGYEQYF; DNA: TGTGCCAGCAGCCGGGACAGGGGAGGGTACGAGCAGTACTTC
size: NA; D: NA; V: TRBV10-3; J: TRBJ2-3; CDR3: CAIRGGLGADTQYF; DNA: TGTGCCATCAGGGGGGGACTCGGGGCAGATACGCAGTATTTT
size: NA; D: TRBD1; V: TRBV6-1; J: TRBJ1-2; CDR3: CASRTGGSDGYTF; DNA: TGTGCCAGTAGGACAGGGGGTTCCGATGGCTACACCTTC
size: NA; D: NA; V: TRBV5-4; J: TRBJ1-4; CDR3: CASSLGGGSNEKLFF; DNA: TGTGCCAGCAGCTTGGGGGGCGGTTCAAATGAAAAACTGTTTTTT
size: NA; D: TRBD1; V: TRBV29-1; J: TRBJ2-3; CDR3: CSVGQGVRTDTQYF; DNA: TGCAGCGTTGGACAGGGGGTACGTACAGATACGCAGTATTTT
size: NA; D: NA; V: TRBV29-1; J: TRBJ1-3; CDR3: CSVTETSGNTIYF; DNA: TGCAGCGTAACAGAGACCTCTGGAAACACCATATATTTT
size: once; D: TRBD2; V: TRBV6-5; J: TRBJ2-7; CDR3: CASSYSSAGVTYEQYF; DNA: TGTGCCAGCAGTTACTCGAGTGCGGGAGTCACCTACGAGCAGTACTTC
size: NA; D: TRBD1; V: TRBV29-1; J: TRBJ1-1; CDR3: CSVESLTGSAEAFF; DNA: TGCAGCGTTGAAAGTCTGACAGGGTCGGCTGAAGCTTTCTTT
size: once; D: TRBD2; V: TRBV5-1; J: TRBJ2-1; CDR3: CASSLAGRGFVNEQFF; DNA: TGCGCCAGCAGCTTGGCTGGGAGGGGTTTTGTCAATGAGCAGTTCTTC
size: NA; D: NA; V: TRBV19; J: TRBJ2-1; CDR3: CASSNDRQQFF; DNA: TGTGCCAGTAGTAATGACAGGCAGCAGTTCTTC
size: NA; D: NA; V: TRBV9; J: TRBJ1-1; CDR3: CASSAGGGEMNTEAFF; DNA: TGTGCCAGCAGCGCGGGGGGTGGGGAAATGAACACTGAAGCTTTCTTT
size: NA; D: TRBD1; V: TRBV27; J: TRBJ1-6; CDR3: CASSLTAQGAQGNSPLHF; DNA: TGTGCCAGCAGTTTAACGGCCCAGGGGGCGCAGGGTAATTCACCCCTCCACTTT
size: NA; D: NA; V: TRBV7-9; J: TRBJ1-5; CDR3: CASSFRQLGGASNQPQHF; DNA: TGTGCCAGCAGCTTCCGACAGCTCGGGGGGGCTAGCAATCAGCCCCAGCATTTT
size: NA; D: TRBD2; V: TRBV5-4; J: TRBJ2-5; CDR3: CASSLEGVREVGTQYF; DNA: TGTGCCAGCAGCTTGGAGGGGGTGCGGGAGGTAGGGACCCAGTACTTC
size: NA; D: NA; V: TRBV7-3; J: TRBJ1-6; CDR3: CASSLYGSYNSPLHF; DNA: TGTGCCAGCAGCTTATACGGGTCCTATAATTCACCCCTCCACTTT
size: NA; D: TRBD1; V: TRBV7-9; J: TRBJ1-3; CDR3: CASSYRQGSGNTIYF; DNA: TGTGCCAGCAGCTACCGACAGGGATCTGGAAACACCATATATTTT
size: NA; D: NA; V: TRBV14; J: TRBJ2-5; CDR3: CASSQSRGVAETQYF; DNA: TGTGCCAGCAGCCAGTCCAGGGGCGTCGCAGAGACCCAGTACTTC
size: NA; D: TRBD1; V: TRBV7-9; J: TRBJ1-5; CDR3: CASSLAGTVNQPQHF; DNA: TGTGCCAGCAGCTTAGCTGGGACAGTCAATCAGCCCCAGCATTTT
size: NA; D: NA; V: TRBV5-5; J: TRBJ2-7; CDR3: CASSWAQPYEQYF; DNA: TGTGCCAGCAGCTGGGCCCAGCCCTACGAGCAGTACTTC
size: NA; D: TRBD1; V: TRBV9; J: TRBJ2-3; CDR3: CASSVEGAHTQYF; DNA: TGTGCCAGCAGCGTAGAGGGGGCACATACGCAGTATTTT
size: NA; D: NA; V: TRBV28; J: TRBJ2-5; CDR3: CASSQETQYF; DNA: TGTGCCAGCAGTCAGGAGACCCAGTACTTC
size: NA; D: NA; V: TRBV6-5; J: TRBJ2-7; CDR3: CASNVQGRSSYEQYF; DNA: TGTGCCAGCAACGTACAGGGACGGAGCTCCTACGAGCAGTACTTC
size: NA; D: NA; V: TRBV6-6; J: TRBJ1-6; CDR3: CASSSGYNSPLHF; DNA: TGTGCCAGCAGTTCAGGTTATAATTCACCCCTCCACTTT
size: few; D: NA; V: TRBV5-1; J: TRBJ1-3; CDR3: CASSQGLGTVSSSGNTIYF; DNA: TGCGCCAGCAGCCAAGGACTAGGGACCGTTTCCTCCTCTGGAAACACCATATATTTT
size: NA; D: NA; V: TRBV5-4; J: TRBJ1-2; CDR3: CASSLDGVNNGYTF; DNA: TGTGCCAGCAGCTTGGACGGAGTCAACAATGGCTACACCTTC
size: NA; D: NA; V: TRBV4-3; J: TRBJ2-7; CDR3: CASSPGRARGIYEQYF; DNA: TGCGCCAGCAGCCCTGGAAGGGCCCGCGGGATCTACGAGCAGTACTTC